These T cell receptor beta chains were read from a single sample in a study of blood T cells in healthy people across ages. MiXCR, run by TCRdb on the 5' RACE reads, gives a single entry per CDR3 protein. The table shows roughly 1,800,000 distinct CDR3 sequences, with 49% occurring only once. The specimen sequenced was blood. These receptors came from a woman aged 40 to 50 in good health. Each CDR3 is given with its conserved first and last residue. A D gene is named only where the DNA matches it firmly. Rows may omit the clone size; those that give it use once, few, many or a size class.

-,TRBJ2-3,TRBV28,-,TGTGCCAGCACCCCCGGTGGGACCACAGATACGCAGTATTTT,CASTPGGTTDTQYF
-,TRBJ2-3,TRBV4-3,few,TGCGCCAGCAGCGTCGGTGGGATGGGGCAGTATTTT,CASSVGGMGQYF
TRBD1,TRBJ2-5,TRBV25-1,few,TGTGCCAGCAGGGGGACAGGCGGACGCCAAGAGACCCAGTACTTC,CASRGTGGRQETQYF
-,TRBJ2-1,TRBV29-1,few,TGCAGCGTTGAAATGGACAGCTCCTACAATGAGCAGTTCTTC,CSVEMDSSYNEQFF
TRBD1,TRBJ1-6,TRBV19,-,TGTGCCAGTAGTGGGACAGCGAACGCGAAATTTAGCTCCTATAATTCACCCCTCCACTTT,CASSGTANAKFSSYNSPLHF
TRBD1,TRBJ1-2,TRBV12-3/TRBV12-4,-,TGTGCCAGCAGTTCGGTGACAGGGGGCTTTCGATATGGCTACACCTTC,CASSSVTGGFRYGYTF
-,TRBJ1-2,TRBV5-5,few,TGTGCCAGCAGCTTGGAAGGGGAACCCTATGGCTACACCTTC,CASSLEGEPYGYTF
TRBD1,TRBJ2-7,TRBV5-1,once,TGCGCCAGCAGCCCCATCGGGCCAGGGGGCGGAAAGTTGCGCGAGCAGTACTTC,CASSPIGPGGGKLREQYF
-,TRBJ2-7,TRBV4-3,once,TGCGCCAGCAGCCAAGAGATTCAGAGTGAGCAGTACTTC,CASSQEIQSEQYF
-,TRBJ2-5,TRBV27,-,TGTGCCAGCACTCTGGGGCAGACCCAGTACTTC,CASTLGQTQYF